The present T cell receptor (beta chain) was sequenced within a study of blood T cell repertoires in COVID-19. Study-level background: PBMCs, B-cell-depleted T cells, or T cells provided the cDNA or gDNA that made up the material.

Cohorts were determined from participant-reported clinical history. Germline CDR1 KGHSH, CDR2 LQKENI. The CDR3 totals 23 residues. V was pared by 3 bases and J by 4 bases, with 34 bases between. Profiled with immunoSEQ multiplex PCR; TCRdb holds only in-frame clones, not every one. The sample comprises 300,000 to 350,000 clones, roughly 87% of which are singletons, and roughly 0.94% rests with the top ten. Sequenced sample: PBMCs or T cells enriched from blood (not recorded which). The TCR was taken from a woman in her 30s who had recovered from COVID-19. This chain uses TRBV18 with TRBJ2-6; D perhaps matches TRBD2 (5 bases). The DNA of the CDR3 is TGTGCCAGCTCACCCCCCCCCGGTACGGCCCCGTCTATAGTGGGGAGAGGGGCCAACGTCCTGACTTTC. Translated, it gives CASSPPPGTAPSIVGRGANVLTF. Variable domain in full (rest from reference TRBV18 and TRBJ2-6): NAGVMQNPRHLVRRRGQEARLRCSPMKGHSHVYWYRQLPEEGLKFMVYLQKENIIDESGMPKERFSAEFPKEGPSILRIQQVVRGDSAAYFCASSPPPGTAPSIVGRGANVLTFGAGSRLTVL.